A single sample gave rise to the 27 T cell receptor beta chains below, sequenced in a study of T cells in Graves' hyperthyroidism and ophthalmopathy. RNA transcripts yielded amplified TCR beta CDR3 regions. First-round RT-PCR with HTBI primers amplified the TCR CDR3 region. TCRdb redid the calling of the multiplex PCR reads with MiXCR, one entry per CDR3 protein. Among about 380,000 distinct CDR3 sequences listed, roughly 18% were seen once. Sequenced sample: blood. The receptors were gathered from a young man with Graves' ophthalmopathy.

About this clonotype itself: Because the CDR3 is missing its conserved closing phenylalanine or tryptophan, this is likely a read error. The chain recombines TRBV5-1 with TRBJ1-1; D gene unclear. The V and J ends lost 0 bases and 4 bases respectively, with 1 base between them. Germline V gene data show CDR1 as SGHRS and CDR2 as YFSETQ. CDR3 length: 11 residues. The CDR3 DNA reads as TGCGCCAGCAGCTTGGGCACTGAAGCTTTCCTT. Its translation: CASSLGTEAFL.

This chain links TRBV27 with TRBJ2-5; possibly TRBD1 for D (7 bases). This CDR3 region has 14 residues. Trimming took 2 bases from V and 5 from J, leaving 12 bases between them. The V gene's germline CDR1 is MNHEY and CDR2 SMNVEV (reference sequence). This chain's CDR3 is CASSLQGGFETQYF. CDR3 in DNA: TGTGCCAGCAGTTTACAGGGGGGTTTCGAGACCCAGTACTTC.

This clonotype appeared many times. In DNA, the CDR3 is TGTGCCAGCAGGCCCGGGACAGCGAATTCACCCCTCCACTTT. Its protein product is CASRPGTANSPLHF. V and J are TRBV2 and TRBJ1-6; 7 bases agree with TRBD1. The trim removed 6 bases at V and 7 bases at J, leaving 6 bases unmatched. CDR3 length: 14 amino acids. Per germline, CDR1 SNHLY and CDR2 FYNNEI. The variable domain in full, with the rest retrieved from reference TRBV2 and TRBJ1-6, is EPEVTQTPSHQVTQMGQEVILRCVPISNHLYFYWYRQILGQKVEFLVSFYNNEISEKSEIFDDQFSVERPDGSNFTLKIRSTKLEDSAMYFCASRPGTANSPLHFGNGTRLTVT.

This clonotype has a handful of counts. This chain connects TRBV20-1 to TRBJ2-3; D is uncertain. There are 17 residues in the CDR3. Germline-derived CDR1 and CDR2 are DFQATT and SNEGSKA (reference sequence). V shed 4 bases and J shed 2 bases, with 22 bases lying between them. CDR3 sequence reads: CSAILRGEDLYTDTQYF. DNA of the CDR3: TGCAGTGCTATCCTCCGTGGAGAAGACCTATACACAGATACGCAGTATTTT.

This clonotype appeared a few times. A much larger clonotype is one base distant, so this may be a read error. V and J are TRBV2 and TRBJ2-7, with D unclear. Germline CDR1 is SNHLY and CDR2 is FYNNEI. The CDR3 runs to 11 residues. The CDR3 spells CASRNLYKQYF. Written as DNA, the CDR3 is TGTGCCAGCAGGAACCTCTACAAGCAGTACTTC.

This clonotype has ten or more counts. The CDR3 DNA reads TGTGCCAGCAGTTTAGAGGTGGCAGATACGCAGTATTTT. As protein: CASSLEVADTQYF. The chain links TRBV12-3 or TRBV12-4 to TRBJ2-3; D gene uncertain. This CDR3 region has 13 residues. The V end lost 1 base, the J end lost 4 bases, and 6 bases lay between the germline ends.

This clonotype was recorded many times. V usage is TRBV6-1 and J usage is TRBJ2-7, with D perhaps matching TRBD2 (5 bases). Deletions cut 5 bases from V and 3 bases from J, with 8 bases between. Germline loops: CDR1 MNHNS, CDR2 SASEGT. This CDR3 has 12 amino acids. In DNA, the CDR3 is TGTGCCAGCAGTCTCGACTACTACGAGCAGTACTTC. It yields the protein CASSLDYYEQYF.

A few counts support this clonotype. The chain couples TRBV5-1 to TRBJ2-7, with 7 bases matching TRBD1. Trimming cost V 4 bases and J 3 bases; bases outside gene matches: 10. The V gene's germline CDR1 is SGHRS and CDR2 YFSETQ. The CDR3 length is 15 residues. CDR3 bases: TGCGCCAGCAGCGATGGGACAGACCAGATCTACGAGCAGTACTTC. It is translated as CASSDGTDQIYEQYF.

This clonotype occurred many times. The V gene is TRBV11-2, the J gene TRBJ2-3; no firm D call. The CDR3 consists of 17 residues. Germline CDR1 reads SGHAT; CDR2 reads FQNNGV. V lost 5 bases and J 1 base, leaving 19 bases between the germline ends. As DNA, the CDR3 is TGTGCCAGCAGCACCCCCGTTGTGAGCCCGGGCACAGATACGCAGTATTTT. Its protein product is CASSTPVVSPGTDTQYF.

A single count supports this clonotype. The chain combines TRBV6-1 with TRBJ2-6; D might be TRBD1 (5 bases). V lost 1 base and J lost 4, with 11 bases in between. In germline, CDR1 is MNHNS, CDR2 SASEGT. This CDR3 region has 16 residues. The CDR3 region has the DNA TGTGCCAGCAGTGAAGGGCAGGGATGGGGGGCCAACGTCCTGACTTTC. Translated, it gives CASSEGQGWGANVLTF.

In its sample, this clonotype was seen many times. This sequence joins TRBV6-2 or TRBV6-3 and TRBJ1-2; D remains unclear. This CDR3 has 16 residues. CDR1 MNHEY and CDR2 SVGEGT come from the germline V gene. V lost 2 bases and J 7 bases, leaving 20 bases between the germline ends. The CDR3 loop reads CASSYIGGALMVGYTF. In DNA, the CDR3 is TGTGCCAGCAGTTACATCGGCGGAGCTCTAATGGTTGGCTACACCTTC.

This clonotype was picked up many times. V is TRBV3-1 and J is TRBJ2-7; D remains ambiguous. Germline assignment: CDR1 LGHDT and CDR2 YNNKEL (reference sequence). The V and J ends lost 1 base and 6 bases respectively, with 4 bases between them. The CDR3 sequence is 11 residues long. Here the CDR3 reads CASSQASEQYF. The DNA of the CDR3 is TGTGCCAGCAGCCAAGCGTCCGAGCAGTACTTC.

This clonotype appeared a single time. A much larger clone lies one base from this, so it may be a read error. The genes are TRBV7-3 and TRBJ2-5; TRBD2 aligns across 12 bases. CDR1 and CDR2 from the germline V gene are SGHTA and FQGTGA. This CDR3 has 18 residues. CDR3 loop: CAGSLSSSGGAEQETQYF. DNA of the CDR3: TGTGCCGGCAGCTTATCATCTAGCGGGGGGGCCGAACAAGAGACCCAGTACTTC.

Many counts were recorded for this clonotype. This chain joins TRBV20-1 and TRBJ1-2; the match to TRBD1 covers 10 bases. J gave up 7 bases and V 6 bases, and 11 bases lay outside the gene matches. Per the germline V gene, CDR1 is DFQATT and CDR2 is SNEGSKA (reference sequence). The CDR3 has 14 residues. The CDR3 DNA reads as TGCAGTGCAACACCCTCGACAGGGGGCAGTGGCTACACCTTC. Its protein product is CSATPSTGGSGYTF.

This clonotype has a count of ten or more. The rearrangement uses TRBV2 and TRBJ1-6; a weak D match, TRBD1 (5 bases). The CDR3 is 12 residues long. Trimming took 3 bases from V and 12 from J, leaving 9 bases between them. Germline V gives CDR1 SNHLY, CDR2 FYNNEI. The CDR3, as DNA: TGTGCCAGCAGTGATATGGGGCTACCCCTCCACTTT. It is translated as CASSDMGLPLHF.

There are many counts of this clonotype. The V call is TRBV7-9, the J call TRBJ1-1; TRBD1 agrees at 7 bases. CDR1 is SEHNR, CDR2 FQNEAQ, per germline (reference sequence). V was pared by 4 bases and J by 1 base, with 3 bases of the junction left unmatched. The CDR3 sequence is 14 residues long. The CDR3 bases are TGTGCCAGCAGCTCCCGGGACAGGAACACTGAAGCTTTCTTT. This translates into CASSSRDRNTEAFF.

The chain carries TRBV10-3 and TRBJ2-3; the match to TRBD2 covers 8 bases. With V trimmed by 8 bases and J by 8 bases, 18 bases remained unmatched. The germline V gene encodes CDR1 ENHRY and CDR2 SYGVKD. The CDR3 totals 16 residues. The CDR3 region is CAISGIVGLATPTQYF. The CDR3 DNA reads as TGTGCCATCTCTGGGATAGTCGGACTAGCCACTCCTACGCAGTATTTT.

CDR3 region: CASFPGALNTGELFF. In DNA, the CDR3 is TGCGCCAGCTTCCCAGGGGCCTTGAACACCGGGGAGCTGTTTTTT. The rearrangement joins TRBV5-1 to TRBJ2-2; possibly TRBD1 for D (6 bases). CDR3 length: 15 residues. Trimming cost V 7 bases and J 1 base, with 14 bases left between them. Germline V gives CDR1 SGHRS, CDR2 YFSETQ. Supplemented by reference TRBV5-1 and TRBJ2-2, the full variable domain reads KAGVTQTPRYLIKTRGQQVTLSCSPISGHRSVSWYQQTPGQGLQFLFEYFSETQRNKGNFPGRFSGRQFSNSRSEMNVSTLELGDSALYLCASFPGALNTGELFFGEGSRLTVL.

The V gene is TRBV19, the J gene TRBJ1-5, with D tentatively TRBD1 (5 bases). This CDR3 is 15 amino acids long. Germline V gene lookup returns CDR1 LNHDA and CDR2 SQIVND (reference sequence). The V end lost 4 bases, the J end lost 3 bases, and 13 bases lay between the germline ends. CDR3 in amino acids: CASSRDPAANQPQHF. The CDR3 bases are TGTGCCAGTAGTAGGGACCCGGCGGCCAATCAGCCCCAGCATTTT.

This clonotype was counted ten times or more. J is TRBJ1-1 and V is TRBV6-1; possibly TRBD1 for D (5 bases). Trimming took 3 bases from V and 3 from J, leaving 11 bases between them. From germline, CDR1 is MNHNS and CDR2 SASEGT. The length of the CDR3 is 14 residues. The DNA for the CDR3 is TGTGCCAGCAGTGATTCAGGCAGGGACACTGAAGCTTTCTTT. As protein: CASSDSGRDTEAFF.

CDR3 nucleotide sequence: TGTGCCACCAGCCGAAGAACCGGGGCCCGAAATTCCTACAATGAGCAGTTCTTC. Residues: CATSRRTGARNSYNEQFF. V usage is TRBV15 and J usage is TRBJ2-1; tentatively, D is TRBD1 or TRBD2 (5 bases each). V lost 5 bases, J lost 1 base, and 21 bases lay in between. Germline-derived CDR1 and CDR2 are LNHNV and YYDKDF (reference sequence). CDR3 length equals 18 residues.

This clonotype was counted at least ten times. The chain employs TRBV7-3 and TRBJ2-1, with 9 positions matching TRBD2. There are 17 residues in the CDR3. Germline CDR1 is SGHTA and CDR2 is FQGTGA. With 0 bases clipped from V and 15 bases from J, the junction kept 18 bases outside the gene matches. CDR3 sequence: CASSLTRGLGERGDAFF. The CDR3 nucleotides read TGTGCCAGCAGCTTAACGAGGGGCCTCGGGGAGCGGGGGGATGCGTTCTTC. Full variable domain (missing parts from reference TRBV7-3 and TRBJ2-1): GAGVSQTPSNKVTEKGKYVELRCDPISGHTALYWYRQSLGQGPEFLIYFQGTGAADDSGLPNDRFFAVRPEGSVSTLKIQRTERGDSAVYLCASSLTRGLGERGDAFFGPGTRLTVL.

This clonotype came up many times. The DNA of the CDR3 is TGTGCCAGCAGCTTGCAGGGGGCTGGTTCACCCCTCCACTTT. Encoded protein: CASSLQGAGSPLHF. The genes are TRBV7-3 and TRBJ1-6, with 8 bases aligning to TRBD1. J was trimmed by 9 bases and V by 3 bases; bases with no gene match: 4. The CDR3 loop spans 14 amino acids. The germline V gene encodes CDR1 SGHTA and CDR2 FQGTGA.

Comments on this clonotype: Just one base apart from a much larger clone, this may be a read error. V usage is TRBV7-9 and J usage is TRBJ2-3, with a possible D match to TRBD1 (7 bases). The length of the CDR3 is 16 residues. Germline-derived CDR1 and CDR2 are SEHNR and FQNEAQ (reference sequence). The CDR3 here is CANSSGGGLGEDTQYF. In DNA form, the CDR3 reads TGTGCCAACAGCTCCGGAGGGGGCCTAGGGGAAGATACGCAGTATTTT.

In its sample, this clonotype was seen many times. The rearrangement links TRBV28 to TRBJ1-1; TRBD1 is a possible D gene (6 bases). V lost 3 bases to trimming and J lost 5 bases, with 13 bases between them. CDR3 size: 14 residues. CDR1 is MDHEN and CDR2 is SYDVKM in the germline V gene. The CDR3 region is CASSLEQGETEAFF. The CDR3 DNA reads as TGTGCCAGCAGTTTGGAACAGGGAGAAACTGAAGCTTTCTTT. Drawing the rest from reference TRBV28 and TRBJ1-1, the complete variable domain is DVKVTQSSRYLVKRTGEKVFLECVQDMDHENMFWYRQDPGLGLRLIYFSYDVKMKEKGDIPEGYSVSREKKERFSLILESASTNQTSMYLCASSLEQGETEAFFGQGTRLTVV.

CDR3 in amino acids: CASISGPGGPLHF. For the CDR3, the DNA is TGTGCCAGCATCTCCGGGCCGGGGGGTCCCCTCCACTTT. This sequence joins TRBV6-1 and TRBJ1-6; tentative D call: TRBD1 (5 bases). Trimming took 7 bases from V and 13 from J, leaving 17 bases between them. This CDR3 spans 13 amino acids. Per germline, CDR1 MNHNS and CDR2 SASEGT.

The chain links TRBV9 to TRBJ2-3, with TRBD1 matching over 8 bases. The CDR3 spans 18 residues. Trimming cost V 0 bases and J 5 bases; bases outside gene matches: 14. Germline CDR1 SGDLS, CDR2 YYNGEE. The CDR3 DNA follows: TGTGCCAGCAGCGTAGATCAAGGGGGACAGGTCGGGGAAGATACGCAGTATTTT. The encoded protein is CASSVDQGGQVGEDTQYF.